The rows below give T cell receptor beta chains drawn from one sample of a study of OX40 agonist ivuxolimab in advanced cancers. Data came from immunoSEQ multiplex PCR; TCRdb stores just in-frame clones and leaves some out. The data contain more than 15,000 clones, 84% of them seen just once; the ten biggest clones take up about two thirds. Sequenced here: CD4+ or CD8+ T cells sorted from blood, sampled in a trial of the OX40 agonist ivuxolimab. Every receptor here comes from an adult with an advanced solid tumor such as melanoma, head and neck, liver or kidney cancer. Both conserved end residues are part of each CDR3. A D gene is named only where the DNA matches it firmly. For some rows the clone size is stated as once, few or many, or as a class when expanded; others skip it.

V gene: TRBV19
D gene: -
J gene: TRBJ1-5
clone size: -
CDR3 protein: CASSTGVSNQPQHF
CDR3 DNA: TGTGCCAGTAGTACAGGGGTTAGCAATCAGCCCCAGCATTTT

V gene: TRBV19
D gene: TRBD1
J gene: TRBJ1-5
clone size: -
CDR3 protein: CASSIQDRGNQPQHF
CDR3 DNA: TGTGCCAGTAGTATCCAGGACAGGGGAAATCAGCCCCAGCATTTT

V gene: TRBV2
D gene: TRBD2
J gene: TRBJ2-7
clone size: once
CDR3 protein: CASSDGGVGEQYF
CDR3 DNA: TGTGCCAGCAGTGACGGGGGGGTAGGGGAGCAGTACTTC

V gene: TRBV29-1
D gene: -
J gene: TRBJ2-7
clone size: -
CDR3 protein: CSVIGSGEQYF
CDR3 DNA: TGCAGCGTTATCGGGAGTGGGGAGCAGTACTTC

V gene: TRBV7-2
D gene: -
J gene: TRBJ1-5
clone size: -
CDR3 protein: CASSSAWGAYQPQHF
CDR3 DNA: TGTGCCAGCAGCTCCGCTTGGGGGGCTTATCAGCCCCAGCATTTT

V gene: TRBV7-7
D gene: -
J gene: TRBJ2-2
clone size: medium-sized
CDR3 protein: CASSLGEAGELFF
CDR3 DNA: TGTGCTAGCAGCTTAGGAGAGGCCGGGGAGCTGTTTTTT

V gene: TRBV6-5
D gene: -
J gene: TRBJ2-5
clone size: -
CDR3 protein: CASRNPSGETQYF
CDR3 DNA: TGTGCCAGCAGGAACCCTAGTGGAGAGACCCAGTACTTC

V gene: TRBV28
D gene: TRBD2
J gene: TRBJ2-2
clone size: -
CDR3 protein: CASSGSGSATGELFF
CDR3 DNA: TGTGCCAGCTCGGGTAGCGGGAGTGCCACCGGGGAGCTGTTTTTT

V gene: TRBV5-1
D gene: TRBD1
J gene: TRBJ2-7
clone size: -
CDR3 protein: CASSLGDRVIFSYEQYF
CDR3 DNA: TGCGCCAGCAGCCTGGGGGACAGGGTCATATTTTCCTACGAGCAGTACTTC

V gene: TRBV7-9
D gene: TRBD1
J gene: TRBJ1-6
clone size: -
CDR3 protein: CASSPAGQGVNSPLHF
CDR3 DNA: TGTGCCAGCAGCCCAGCGGGACAGGGGGTAAATTCACCCCTCCACTTT

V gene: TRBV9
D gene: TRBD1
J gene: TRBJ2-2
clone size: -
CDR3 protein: CASSAPGQGTGELFF
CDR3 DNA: TGTGCCAGCAGCGCTCCGGGACAGGGGACCGGGGAGCTGTTTTTT

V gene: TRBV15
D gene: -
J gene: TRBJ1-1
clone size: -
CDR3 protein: CATSRRVTEAFF
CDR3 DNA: TGTGCCACCAGCAGGAGGGTGACTGAAGCTTTCTTT

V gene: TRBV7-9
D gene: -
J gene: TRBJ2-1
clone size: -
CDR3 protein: CASSLALANYNEQFF
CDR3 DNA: TGTGCCAGCAGCTTAGCGCTAGCCAACTACAATGAGCAGTTCTTC

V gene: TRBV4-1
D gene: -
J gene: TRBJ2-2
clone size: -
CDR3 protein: CASSQKGGELFF
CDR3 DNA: TGCGCCAGCAGCCAGAAGGGCGGGGAGCTGTTTTTT

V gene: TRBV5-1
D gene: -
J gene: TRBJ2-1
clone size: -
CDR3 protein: CASSPGGNEQFF
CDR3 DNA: TGCGCCAGCAGCCCGGGTGGCAATGAGCAGTTCTTC

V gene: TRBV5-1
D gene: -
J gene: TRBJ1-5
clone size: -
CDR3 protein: CASSATPGGSNQPQHF
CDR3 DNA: TGCGCCAGCAGCGCGACCCCCGGGGGAAGCAATCAGCCCCAGCATTTT

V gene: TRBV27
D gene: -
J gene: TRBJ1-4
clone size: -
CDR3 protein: CASSLSGTTNEKLFF
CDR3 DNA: TGTGCCAGCAGTTTATCTGGCACAACTAATGAAAAACTGTTTTTT

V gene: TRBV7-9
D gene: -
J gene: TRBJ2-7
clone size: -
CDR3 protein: CASSSGTGEQYF
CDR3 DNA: TGTGCCAGCAGCTCAGGAACGGGGGAGCAGTACTTC

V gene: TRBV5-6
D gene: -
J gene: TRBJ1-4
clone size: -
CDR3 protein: CASSLWGRSNEKLFF
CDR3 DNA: TGTGCCAGCAGCTTATGGGGGCGGTCTAATGAAAAACTGTTTTTT

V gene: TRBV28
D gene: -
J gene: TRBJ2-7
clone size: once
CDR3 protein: CASSDRLTYEQYF
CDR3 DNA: TGTGCCAGCAGTGACAGGTTAACCTACGAGCAGTACTTC

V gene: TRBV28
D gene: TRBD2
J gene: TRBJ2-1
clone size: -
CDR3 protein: CASSLAGGRKGEQFF
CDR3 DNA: TGTGCCAGCAGTTTGGCGGGAGGGCGGAAGGGTGAGCAGTTCTTC

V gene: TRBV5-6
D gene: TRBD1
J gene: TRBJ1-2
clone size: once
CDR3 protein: CASSLGDSVYGYTF
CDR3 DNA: TGTGCCAGCAGCTTGGGGGACAGCGTCTATGGCTACACCTTC

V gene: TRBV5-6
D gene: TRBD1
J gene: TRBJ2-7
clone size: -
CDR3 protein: CASSLMPGQALGYEQYF
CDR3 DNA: TGTGCCAGCAGCTTGATGCCGGGACAGGCGTTGGGTTACGAGCAGTACTTC

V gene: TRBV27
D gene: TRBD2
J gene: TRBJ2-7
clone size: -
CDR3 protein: CASSLGLAGYEQYF
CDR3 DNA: TGTGCCAGCAGTCTAGGACTAGCGGGCTACGAGCAGTACTTC

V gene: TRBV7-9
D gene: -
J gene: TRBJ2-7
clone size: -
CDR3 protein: CASSLATRSSYEQYF
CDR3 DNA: TGTGCCAGCAGCTTAGCGACTCGGAGCTCCTACGAGCAGTACTTC

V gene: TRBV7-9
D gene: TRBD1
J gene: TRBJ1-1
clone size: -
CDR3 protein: CASSAPRTGAMSTEAFF
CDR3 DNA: TGTGCCAGCAGCGCGCCGAGGACAGGGGCCATGTCCACTGAAGCTTTCTTT

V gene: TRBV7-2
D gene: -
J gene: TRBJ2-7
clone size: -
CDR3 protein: CASSPRALLGDEQYF
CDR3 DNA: TGTGCCAGCAGCCCGCGGGCCCTCTTAGGCGACGAGCAGTACTTC

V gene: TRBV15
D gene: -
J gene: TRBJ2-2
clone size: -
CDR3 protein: CATSRVPDSSGELFF
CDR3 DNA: TGTGCCACCAGCAGAGTCCCGGACAGTTCCGGGGAGCTGTTTTTT

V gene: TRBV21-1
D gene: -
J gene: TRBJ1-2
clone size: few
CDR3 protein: CASSKALGGSNTF
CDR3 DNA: TGTGCCAGCAGCAAAGCGCTGGGGGGGTCCAACACCTTC

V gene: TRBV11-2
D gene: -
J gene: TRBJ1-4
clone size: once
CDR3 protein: CASSLVGPGPEKLFF
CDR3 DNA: TGTGCCAGCAGCTTAGTGGGACCCGGACCTGAAAAACTGTTTTTT

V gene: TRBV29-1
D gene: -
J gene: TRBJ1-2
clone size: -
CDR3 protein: CSVDPGRGLGYGYTF
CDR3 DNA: TGCAGCGTTGATCCGGGAAGGGGACTAGGCTATGGCTACACCTTC

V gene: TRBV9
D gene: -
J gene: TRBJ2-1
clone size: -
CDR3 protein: CASSPGINEQFF
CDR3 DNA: TGTGCCAGCAGCCCCGGGATTAATGAGCAGTTCTTC

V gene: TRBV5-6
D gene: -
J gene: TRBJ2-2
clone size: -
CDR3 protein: CASNKDPTGELFF
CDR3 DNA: TGTGCCAGCAACAAAGACCCCACCGGGGAGCTGTTTTTT

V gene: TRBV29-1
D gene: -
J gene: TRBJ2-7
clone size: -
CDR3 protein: CSVELEYEQYF
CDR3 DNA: TGCAGCGTTGAGCTGGAATACGAGCAGTACTTC

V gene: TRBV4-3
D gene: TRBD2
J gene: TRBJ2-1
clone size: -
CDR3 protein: CASSPGLAGGPTPYNEQFF
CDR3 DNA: TGCGCCAGCAGCCCGGGACTAGCGGGAGGGCCGACCCCTTACAATGAGCAGTTCTTC

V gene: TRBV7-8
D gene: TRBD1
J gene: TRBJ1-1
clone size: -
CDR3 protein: CASSLRGHITEAFF
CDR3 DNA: TGTGCCAGCAGCTTAAGGGGGCACATCACTGAAGCTTTCTTT

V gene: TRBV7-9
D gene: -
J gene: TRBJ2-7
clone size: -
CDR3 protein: CASSPLGGASYEQYF
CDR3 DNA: TGTGCCAGCAGCCCCCTGGGGGGAGCTTCCTACGAGCAGTACTTC

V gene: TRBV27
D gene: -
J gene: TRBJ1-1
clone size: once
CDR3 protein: CASSDLQGNVNTEAFF
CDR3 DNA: TGTGCCAGCAGTGACCTCCAGGGTAACGTGAACACTGAAGCTTTCTTT

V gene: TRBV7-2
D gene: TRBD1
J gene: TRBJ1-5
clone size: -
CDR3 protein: CASSLTTGGGQPQHF
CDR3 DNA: TGTGCCAGCAGCCTCACTACAGGGGGCGGTCAGCCCCAGCATTTT

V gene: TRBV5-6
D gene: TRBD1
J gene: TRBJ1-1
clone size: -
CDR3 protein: CASSLGDSYTEAFF
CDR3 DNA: TGTGCCAGCAGCTTGGGGGACAGCTACACTGAAGCTTTCTTT

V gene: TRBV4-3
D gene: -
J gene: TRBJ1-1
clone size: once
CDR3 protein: CASSQEGEGNTEAFF
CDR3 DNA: TGCGCCAGCAGCCAGGAAGGGGAGGGAAACACTGAAGCTTTCTTT

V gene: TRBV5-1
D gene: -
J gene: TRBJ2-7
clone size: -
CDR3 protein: CASSASAGAYEQYF
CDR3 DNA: TGCGCCAGCAGCGCATCCGCCGGGGCCTACGAGCAGTACTTC

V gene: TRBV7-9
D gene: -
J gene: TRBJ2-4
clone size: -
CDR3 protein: CASSLAADKNIQYF
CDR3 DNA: TGTGCCAGCAGCTTAGCGGCTGACAAAAACATTCAGTACTTC

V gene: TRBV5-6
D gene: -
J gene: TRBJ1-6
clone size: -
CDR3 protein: CASSFGTPASSYNSPLHF
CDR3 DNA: TGTGCCAGCAGCTTTGGGACTCCGGCTAGCTCCTATAATTCACCCCTCCACTTT

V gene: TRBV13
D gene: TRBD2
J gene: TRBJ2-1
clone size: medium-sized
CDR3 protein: CASSLIGLADNEQFF
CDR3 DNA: TGTGCCAGCAGCTTAATCGGACTAGCGGACAATGAGCAGTTCTTC

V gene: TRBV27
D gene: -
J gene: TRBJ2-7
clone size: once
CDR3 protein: CASSPSYRGGYEQYF
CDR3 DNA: TGTGCCAGCAGTCCCTCATATAGGGGGGGGTACGAGCAGTACTTC